The 28 T cell receptor beta chains given below trace back to one sample, sequenced in a study of identifying expanded T cells in peripheral blood. Libraries were prepared by immunoSEQ multiplex PCR; TCRdb keeps only in-frame clonotypes and omits some of them. The sample lists about 85,000 clones, approximately 90% occurring once. Sequences were obtained from blood. These receptor sequences come from a person between 18 and 75 years old in good health.

The chain couples TRBV15 to TRBJ2-7; 8 positions match TRBD1. V dropped 4 bases and J dropped 7; count of bases not matched to a gene: 9. CDR1 and CDR2 from the germline V gene are LNHNV and YYDKDF (reference sequence). The CDR3 spans 14 residues. CDR3 DNA: TGTGCCACCAGCATTGACAGGGGTGCCTTTGAGCAGTACTTC. This encodes CATSIDRGAFEQYF.

The rearrangement links TRBV2 to TRBJ2-5; D gene uncertain. From germline, CDR1 is SNHLY and CDR2 FYNNEI. V was pared by 4 bases and J by 0 bases, with 9 bases between. The CDR3 covers 14 residues. CDR3 sequence (DNA): TGTGCCAGCAGTGTCGGCAGGTACCAAGAGACCCAGTACTTC. Translated: CASSVGRYQETQYF.

The sample holds one count of this clone. V usage is TRBV27 and J usage is TRBJ1-2; 8 bases are a match to TRBD1. This CDR3 is 14 amino acids long. Germline V gene lookup returns CDR1 MNHEY and CDR2 SMNVEV (reference sequence). The V segment lost 4 bases and the J segment 4 bases; nucleotides outside the gene matches: 5. The CDR3 here is CASSSQGAFYGYTF. CDR3 DNA sequence: TGTGCCAGCAGTTCCCAGGGGGCATTCTATGGCTACACCTTC.

The chain couples TRBV19 to TRBJ2-7, with 9 bases fitting TRBD1. From germline, CDR1 is LNHDA and CDR2 SQIVND (reference sequence). The CDR3 spans 16 residues. V was clipped by 5 bases and J by 2 bases; unmatched bases: 10. The CDR3 DNA sequence: TGTGCCAGTAGTCCTTCCACGGGACAGGGAACCTACGAGCAGTACTTC. Amino acid sequence: CASSPSTGQGTYEQYF.

The chain links TRBV7-8 to TRBJ1-1, with D unclear. V dropped 1 base and J dropped 4 bases, with 7 bases sitting between them. The germline gives CDR1 SGHVS, CDR2 FQNEAQ. The length of the CDR3 is 13 residues. Here the CDR3 DNA reads TGTGCCAGCAGCTTAGGAGGTGTCACTGAAGCTTTCTTT. This encodes CASSLGGVTEAFF.

This rearrangement joins TRBV19 to TRBJ2-7; 12 nucleotides match TRBD2. V was pared by 3 bases and J by 3 bases, with 3 bases of the junction left unmatched. From germline, CDR1 is LNHDA and CDR2 SQIVND (reference sequence). The CDR3 loop spans 15 amino acids. Here the CDR3 reads CASSIGLAGRYEQYF. CDR3 nucleotide sequence: TGTGCCAGTAGTATCGGACTAGCGGGACGCTACGAGCAGTACTTC.

Points on this clone: The identical CDR3 is also encoded by other nucleotide sequences in the sample. The CDR3 loop reads CASSQTGNYGYTF. The CDR3 region has the DNA TGTGCCAGCAGTCAAACAGGGAACTATGGCTACACCTTC. The chain employs TRBV7-6 and TRBJ1-2, with D perhaps matching TRBD1 (6 bases). Trimming cost V 6 bases and J 2 bases, with 10 bases left between them. CDR1 is SGHVS, CDR2 FNYEAQ, per germline. The CDR3 spans 13 residues.

The chain links TRBV5-1 to TRBJ2-5; D unclear. CDR3 length equals 13 residues. Between the trimmed V and J ends, which lost 2 bases and 3 bases, there was a span of 8 bases. Germline CDR1 and CDR2: SGHRS and YFSETQ. In DNA form, the CDR3 reads TGCGCCAGCAGCTTACCGGCAGAAGAGACCCAGTACTTC. The encoded protein is CASSLPAEETQYF. Full variable domain (rest looked up from reference TRBV5-1 and TRBJ2-5): KAGVTQTPRYLIKTRGQQVTLSCSPISGHRSVSWYQQTPGQGLQFLFEYFSETQRNKGNFPGRFSGRQFSNSRSEMNVSTLELGDSALYLCASSLPAEETQYFGPGTRLLVL.

V usage is TRBV28 and J usage is TRBJ1-2; no firm D call. Trimming removed 5 bases at V and 0 bases at J, with 10 bases between. The CDR3 contains 14 residues. CDR1 MDHEN and CDR2 SYDVKM come from the germline V gene. The CDR3 sequence is CASSPPGTNYGYTF. The CDR3 DNA reads as TGTGCCAGCAGTCCCCCGGGGACTAACTATGGCTACACCTTC.

The chain joins TRBV19 to TRBJ2-7, with no clear D. The CDR3 has 13 amino acids. V lost 1 base and J lost 2, with 6 bases in between. CDR1 is LNHDA and CDR2 is SQIVND in the germline V gene (reference sequence). CDR3 amino acids: CASSIAITYEQYF. The CDR3 region has the DNA TGTGCCAGTAGTATAGCGATAACCTACGAGCAGTACTTC. The variable domain in full, with the rest retrieved from reference TRBV19 and TRBJ2-7, is DGGITQSPKYLFRKEGQNVTLSCEQNLNHDAMYWYRQDPGQGLRLIYYSQIVNDFQKGDIAEGYSVSREKKESFPLTVTSAQKNPTAFYLCASSIAITYEQYFGPGTRLTVT.

The chain combines TRBV5-4 with TRBJ2-5; D is perhaps TRBD1 (6 bases). This CDR3 contains 14 residues. Trimming removed 0 bases at V and 3 bases at J, with 9 bases between. Germline V gives CDR1 SGHNT, CDR2 YYREEE (reference sequence). The CDR3 loop is CASSLEAGEETQYF. The CDR3 region has the DNA TGTGCCAGCAGCTTGGAGGCAGGGGAAGAGACCCAGTACTTC.

J is TRBJ2-7 and V is TRBV7-3; perhaps TRBD2 as D (6 bases). V was pared by 2 bases and J by 4 bases, with 9 bases between. CDR3 size: 13 residues. Germline-derived CDR1 and CDR2 are SGHTA and FQGTGA. The CDR3 nucleotides read TGTGCCAGCAGCTTAGGGGGGAATTACGAGCAGTACTTC. It is translated as CASSLGGNYEQYF.

This chain joins TRBV6-5 and TRBJ2-3, with D possibly matching TRBD2 (6 bases). There are 13 residues in the CDR3. The V end lost 7 bases, the J end lost 2 bases, and 10 bases lay between the germline ends. The germline gives CDR1 MNHEY, CDR2 SVGAGI. CDR3 nucleotide sequence: TGTGCCAGCAAACGGGAGACCACAGATACGCAGTATTTT. Residues: CASKRETTDTQYF.

The CDR3 region has the DNA TGTGCCAGCAGCCACCCTACGGGAGGGAAGAATGAGCAGTTCTTC. This encodes CASSHPTGGKNEQFF. This chain links TRBV7-9 with TRBJ2-1, with 8 nucleotides matching TRBD2. Germline CDR1 and CDR2: SEHNR and FQNEAQ (reference sequence). V trimming: 5 bases; J trimming: 7 bases; junction bases outside the gene matches: 10. This CDR3 comprises 15 residues.

The CDR3 sequence: CASRRDRGLYGYTF. DNA for the CDR3: TGTGCCAGCAGGCGGGACAGGGGGCTCTATGGCTACACCTTC. This chain links TRBV28 with TRBJ1-2, with TRBD1 matching over 12 bases. This CDR3 is built from 14 residues. The ends lost 6 bases at V and 4 bases at J; junction bases unmatched: 3. Germline V gene sequence: CDR1 MDHEN, CDR2 SYDVKM.

The CDR3 DNA reads as TGTGCCAGCAGCTCGCAAACAGGAGCGAACACTGAAGCTTTCTTT. It encodes CASSSQTGANTEAFF. The rearrangement uses TRBV7-8 and TRBJ1-1, with D perhaps TRBD1 (5 bases). Trimming took off 4 bases at V and 1 base at J, with 13 bases between the two ends. Germline assignment: CDR1 SGHVS and CDR2 FQNEAQ. The CDR3 has 15 amino acids. Using reference TRBV7-8 and TRBJ1-1 for the parts outside the CDR3, the full variable domain is GAGVSQSPRYKVAKRGQDVALRCDPISGHVSLFWYQQALGQGPEFLTYFQNEAQLDKSGLPSDRFFAERPEGSVSTLKIQRTQQEDSAVYLCASSSQTGANTEAFFGQGTRLTVV.

This chain joins TRBV6-5 and TRBJ1-1; 10 positions match TRBD1. Per the germline V gene, CDR1 is MNHEY and CDR2 is SVGAGI. The V segment lost 6 bases and the J segment 4 bases; nucleotides outside the gene matches: 2. The CDR3 extends over 13 amino acids. CDR3 region: CASSRDRGTEAFF. CDR3 sequence (DNA): TGTGCCAGCAGCCGGGACAGGGGCACTGAAGCTTTCTTT.

The chain recombines TRBV29-1 with TRBJ2-5; the D call may be TRBD1 or TRBD2 (7 bases each). The CDR3 is 12 residues long. Trimming left V 8 bases short and J 5 bases short, with 15 bases between. CDR1 and CDR2 (germline): SQVTM, ANQGSEA. The CDR3 sequence: CSTYRGGETQYF. DNA of the CDR3: TGCAGCACCTACAGGGGAGGGGAGACCCAGTACTTC.

The chain has TRBV28 and TRBJ1-1; no definite D call. The germline V gene has CDR1 MDHEN and CDR2 SYDVKM. Trimming cost V 5 bases and J 0 bases, with 10 bases left between them. This CDR3 spans 14 amino acids. As DNA, the CDR3 is TGTGCCAGCAGTATGACGGCAATGAACACTGAAGCTTTCTTT. Its translation is CASSMTAMNTEAFF.

The rearrangement links TRBV29-1 to TRBJ2-3; no firm D call. Germline lookup yields CDR1 SQVTM and CDR2 ANQGSEA. Trimming removed 7 bases from V and 0 bases from J, with 5 bases in between. The CDR3 has 11 residues. The CDR3 here is CSGTSTDTQYF. The DNA for the CDR3 is TGCAGCGGAACGAGCACAGATACGCAGTATTTT.

Written as DNA, the CDR3 is TGTGCCAGCAGCCCCCGTCCCGATGGGGGCACGCAGTATTTT. Its translation is CASSPRPDGGTQYF. V is TRBV9 and J is TRBJ2-3; D is possibly TRBD1 (6 bases). V was pared by 4 bases and J by 9 bases, with 18 bases between. Germline V gene data show CDR1 as SGDLS and CDR2 as YYNGEE. The CDR3 is 14 residues long. The complete variable domain, with remaining parts taken from reference TRBV9 and TRBJ2-3, reads DSGVTQTPKHLITATGQRVTLRCSPRSGDLSVYWYQQSLDQGLQFLIQYYNGEERAKGNILERFSAQQFPDLHSELNLSSLELGDSALYFCASSPRPDGGTQYFGPGTRLTVL.

The V and J genes are TRBV30 and TRBJ1-1; possibly TRBD1 for D (5 bases). The CDR3 sequence is 14 residues long. V was cut by 1 base and J by 7 bases, with 16 bases left in between. Germline V lookup: CDR1 GTSNPN, CDR2 SVGIG (reference sequence). CDR3 protein: CAWSAWMGRGEAFF. The CDR3 DNA reads as TGTGCCTGGAGTGCGTGGATGGGGAGGGGTGAAGCTTTCTTT.

The rearrangement links TRBV6-1 to TRBJ1-2; D is undetermined. The CDR3 extends over 12 amino acids. V was shortened by 6 bases and J by 6 bases, with 11 bases between the two germline ends. The V gene's germline CDR1 is MNHNS and CDR2 SASEGT. CDR3 in DNA: TGTGCCAGCAGGGCCCCGAAGGATGGCTACACCTTC. Its translation is CASRAPKDGYTF.

The gene calls are TRBV28 and TRBJ1-2; 9 nucleotides match TRBD1. This CDR3 comprises 18 residues. In germline, CDR1 is MDHEN, CDR2 SYDVKM. Trimming removed 4 bases from V and 0 bases from J; junction bases left unmatched: 12. As DNA, the CDR3 is TGTGCCAGCAGTTCCCTCGGGACAGGGTTTACAGCTAACTATGGCTACACCTTC. Protein: CASSSLGTGFTANYGYTF.

This chain joins TRBV7-2 and TRBJ2-2, with TRBD2 matching 7 bases. The CDR3 is made up of 14 amino acids. V trimming: 5 bases; J trimming: 5 bases; junction bases outside the gene matches: 5. Germline CDR1 reads SGHTA; CDR2 reads FQGNSA. The chain's CDR3 is CASSTGLGTGELFF. The CDR3 DNA sequence: TGTGCCAGCAGCACAGGACTAGGGACCGGGGAGCTGTTTTTT.

The CDR3 reads CASSQRDGLAENEQFF. The CDR3 DNA follows: TGTGCCAGCAGCCAACGTGACGGACTAGCGGAAAATGAGCAGTTCTTC. This chain links TRBV4-2 with TRBJ2-1, with 10 nucleotides matching TRBD2. Germline V gene sequence: CDR1 LGHNA, CDR2 YNFKEQ. V shed 2 bases and J 7 bases; nucleotides not matched to a gene: 8. The CDR3 totals 16 residues.

The chain couples TRBV27 to TRBJ2-5, with D perhaps matching TRBD2 (7 bases). The V end was cut by 0 bases, the J end by 4 bases, with 15 bases between. The V gene's germline CDR1 is MNHEY and CDR2 SMNVEV (reference sequence). The CDR3 consists of 16 residues. The CDR3 region is CASSLSVGGLGETQYF. The CDR3 region has the DNA TGTGCCAGCAGTTTATCCGTCGGGGGGCTAGGAGAGACCCAGTACTTC.

This chain links TRBV6-6 with TRBJ2-7, with 8 bases lining up with TRBD2. The junction had 9 bases not matched to a gene; V was cut back by 0 bases and J by 5 bases. The CDR3 has 16 amino acids. The germline gives CDR1 MNHNY, CDR2 SVGAGI (reference sequence). The CDR3 nucleotides are TGTGCCAGCAGTTACTCGGGTGGCGGGGGGCTAGACGAGCAGTACTTC. Translated: CASSYSGGGGLDEQYF.